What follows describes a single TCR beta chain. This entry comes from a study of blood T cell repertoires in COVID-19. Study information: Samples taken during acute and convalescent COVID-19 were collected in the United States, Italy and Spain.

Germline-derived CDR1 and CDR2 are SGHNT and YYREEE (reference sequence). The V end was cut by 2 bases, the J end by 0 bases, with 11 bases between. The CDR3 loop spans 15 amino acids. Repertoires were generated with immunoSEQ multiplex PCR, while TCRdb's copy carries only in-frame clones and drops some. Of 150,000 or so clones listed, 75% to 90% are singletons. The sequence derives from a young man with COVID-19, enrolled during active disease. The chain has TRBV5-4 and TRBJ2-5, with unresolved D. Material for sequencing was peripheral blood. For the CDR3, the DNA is TGTGCCAGCAGCTTTGATCTGGGCGACCAAGAGACCCAGTACTTC. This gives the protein CASSFDLGDQETQYF.